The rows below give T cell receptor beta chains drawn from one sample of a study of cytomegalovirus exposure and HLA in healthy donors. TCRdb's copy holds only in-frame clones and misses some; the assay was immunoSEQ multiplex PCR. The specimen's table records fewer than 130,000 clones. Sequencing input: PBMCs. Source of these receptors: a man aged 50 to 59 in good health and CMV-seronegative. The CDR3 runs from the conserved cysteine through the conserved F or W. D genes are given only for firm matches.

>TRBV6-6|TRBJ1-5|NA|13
TGTGCCAGCACTAGACAGCCAGGACAGCCCCAGCATTTT
CASTRQPGQPQHF
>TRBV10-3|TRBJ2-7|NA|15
TGTGCCATCAGTGAGTCGACTGGATCTCTCTACGAGCAGTACTTC
CAISESTGSLYEQYF
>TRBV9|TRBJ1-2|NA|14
TGTGCCAGCAGCGTAGCAGCGGCTAACTATGGCTACACCTTC
CASSVAAANYGYTF
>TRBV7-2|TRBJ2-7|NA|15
TGTGCCAGCAGCCTACCGGGACACGGCCGATCCGAGCAGTACTTC
CASSLPGHGRSEQYF
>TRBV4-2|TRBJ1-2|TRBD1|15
TGTGCCAGCAGCCAAGATAACAGGGGGGCTGGTGGCTACACCTTC
CASSQDNRGAGGYTF
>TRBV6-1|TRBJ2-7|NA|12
TGTGCCAGCAGCCCAACAGTGCTCGAGCAGTACTTC
CASSPTVLEQYF
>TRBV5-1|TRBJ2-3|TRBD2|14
TGCGCCAGCAGCTCGACTAGCGGTACAGATACGCAGTATTTT
CASSSTSGTDTQYF
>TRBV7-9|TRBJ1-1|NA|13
TGTGCCAGCAGCTCCCCCCAGGGAACTGAAGCTTTCTTT
CASSSPQGTEAFF
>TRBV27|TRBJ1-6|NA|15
TGTGCCACCAGACAACAGGGCTGGAATAATTCACCCCTCCACTTT
CATRQQGWNNSPLHF
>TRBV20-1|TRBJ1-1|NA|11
TGCAGTGAATCCAGGAACACTGAAGCTTTCTTT
CSESRNTEAFF
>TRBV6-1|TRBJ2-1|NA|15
TGTGCCAGCATAACATTCGGGGGTGCCTACAATGAGCAGTTCTTC
CASITFGGAYNEQFF
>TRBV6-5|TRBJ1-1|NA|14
TGTGCCAGCAGCCCATTGCGGGGAAACACTGAAGCTTTCTTT
CASSPLRGNTEAFF
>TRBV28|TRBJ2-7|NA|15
TGTGCCAGCAGTCCGTTGACGGGAGCATTCAACGAGCAGTACTTC
CASSPLTGAFNEQYF
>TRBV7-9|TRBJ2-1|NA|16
TGTGCCAGCAGCCCGGCCGGGGGGCGAACCTACAATGAGCAGTTCTTC
CASSPAGGRTYNEQFF
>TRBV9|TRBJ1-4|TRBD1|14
TGTGCCAGCGGGAGACAGGGCCGTAATGAAAAACTGTTTTTT
CASGRQGRNEKLFF
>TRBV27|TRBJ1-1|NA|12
TGTGCCAGCAGTCAGGGAAAGACTGAAGCTTTCTTT
CASSQGKTEAFF
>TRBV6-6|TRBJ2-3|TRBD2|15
TGTGCCAGCAGTGTGACTAGCGGGCGCACAGATACGCAGTATTTT
CASSVTSGRTDTQYF
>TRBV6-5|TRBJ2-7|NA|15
TGTGCCAGCAGTTACAGGGGCGGAAGCGCCTACGAGCAGTACTTC
CASSYRGGSAYEQYF
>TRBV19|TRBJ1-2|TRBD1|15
TGTGCCAGTAGTACATCAGGGGGCAGGAGCTATGGCTACACCTTC
CASSTSGGRSYGYTF
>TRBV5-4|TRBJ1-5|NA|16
TGTGCCAGCAGCTTGGGCGGGGATTTGCTAAATCAGCCCCAGCATTTT
CASSLGGDLLNQPQHF
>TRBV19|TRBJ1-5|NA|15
TGTGCCAGTAGTCCGGGGCAGGGGAGCAATCAGCCCCAGCATTTT
CASSPGQGSNQPQHF
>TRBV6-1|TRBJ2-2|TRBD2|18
TGTGCCAGCAGTGAAGGGGTAGCGGGAGCTTCGAACACCGGGGAGCTGTTTTTT
CASSEGVAGASNTGELFF
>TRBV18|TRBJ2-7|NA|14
TGTGCCAGCTCACGGGACTCCAGCGCCCACGAGCAGTACTTC
CASSRDSSAHEQYF
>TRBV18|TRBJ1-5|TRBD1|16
TGTGCCAGCTCACCGGGGGGGACAGGGGGCTTTCAGCCCCAGCATTTT
CASSPGGTGGFQPQHF
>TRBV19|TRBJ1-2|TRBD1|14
TGTGCCAGTAGTATATCAGGGGGCCCCTATGGCTACACCTTC
CASSISGGPYGYTF
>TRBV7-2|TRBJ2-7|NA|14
TGTGCCAGCAGCTTCAGCGGAAGCTCCTACGAGCAGTACTTC
CASSFSGSSYEQYF
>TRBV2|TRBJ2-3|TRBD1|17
TGTGCCAGCAGGGCATACCAGACAGGGTTTATCACAGATACGCAGTATTTT
CASRAYQTGFITDTQYF
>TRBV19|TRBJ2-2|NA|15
TGTGCCAGTAGTATCAGCAGGGCTAATCCCGGGGAGCTGTTTTTT
CASSISRANPGELFF
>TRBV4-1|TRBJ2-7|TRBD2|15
TGCGCCAGCAGCCTCCGACTAGCGGTCTCCTACGAGCAGTACTTC
CASSLRLAVSYEQYF
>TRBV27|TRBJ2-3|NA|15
TGTGCCAGCGGACTTGGGGTGGCCCGCACAGATACGCAGTATTTT
CASGLGVARTDTQYF
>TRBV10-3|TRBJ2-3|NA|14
TGTGCCACCGGGACTCCAACGTTCACAGATACGCAGTATTTT
CATGTPTFTDTQYF
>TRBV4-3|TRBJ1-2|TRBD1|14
TGCGCCAGCAGCCAAGCAACAGGGGAGACGGGCTACACCTTC
CASSQATGETGYTF
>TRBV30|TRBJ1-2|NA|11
TGTGCCTGGGGACAATTCTATGGCTACACCTTC
CAWGQFYGYTF
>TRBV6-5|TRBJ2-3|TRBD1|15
TGTGCCAGCAGTTACTGGAGGGACAGGGGGGCTACGCAGTATTTT
CASSYWRDRGATQYF
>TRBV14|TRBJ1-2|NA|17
TGTGCCAGCAGCCAAGGAGGGACAACTCGGAGGTTCTATGGCTACACCTTC
CASSQGGTTRRFYGYTF
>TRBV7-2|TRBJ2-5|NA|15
TGTGCCAGCAGTACCGGGACAACGATCCAAGAGACCCAGTACTTC
CASSTGTTIQETQYF